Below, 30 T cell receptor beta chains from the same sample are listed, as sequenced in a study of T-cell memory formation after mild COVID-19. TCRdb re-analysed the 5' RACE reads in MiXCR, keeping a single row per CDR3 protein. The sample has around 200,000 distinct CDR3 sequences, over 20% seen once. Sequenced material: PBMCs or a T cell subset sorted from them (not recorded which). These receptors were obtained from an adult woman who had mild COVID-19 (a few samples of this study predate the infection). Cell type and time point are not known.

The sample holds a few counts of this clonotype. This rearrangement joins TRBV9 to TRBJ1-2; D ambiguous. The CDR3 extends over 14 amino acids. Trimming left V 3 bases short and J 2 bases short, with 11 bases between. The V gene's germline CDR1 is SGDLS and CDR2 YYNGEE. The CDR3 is CASSGTDGNYGYTF. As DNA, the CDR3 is TGTGCCAGCAGCGGCACGGACGGAAACTATGGCTACACCTTC.

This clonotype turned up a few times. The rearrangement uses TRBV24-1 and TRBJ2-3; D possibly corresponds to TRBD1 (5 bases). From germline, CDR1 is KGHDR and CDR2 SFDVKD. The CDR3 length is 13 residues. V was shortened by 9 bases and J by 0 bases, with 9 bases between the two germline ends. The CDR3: CATAAGSTDTQYF. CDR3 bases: TGTGCCACCGCAGCAGGGAGCACAGATACGCAGTATTTT.

As DNA, the CDR3 is TGTGCCAGCAGCTTGCTGCCGGGACACGAAATCCACAATGAGCAGTTCTTC. It is translated as CASSLLPGHEIHNEQFF. The chain links TRBV7-3 to TRBJ2-1, with a possible D match to TRBD1 (6 bases). CDR3 length: 17 amino acids. Germline loops: CDR1 SGHTA, CDR2 FQGTGA. Trimming shortened V by 3 bases and J by 5 bases, and 20 bases separated the two germline ends. The full variable domain, rest sourced from reference TRBV7-3 and TRBJ2-1, is GAGVSQTPSNKVTEKGKYVELRCDPISGHTALYWYRQSLGQGPEFLIYFQGTGAADDSGLPNDRFFAVRPEGSVSTLKIQRTERGDSAVYLCASSLLPGHEIHNEQFFGPGTRLTVL.

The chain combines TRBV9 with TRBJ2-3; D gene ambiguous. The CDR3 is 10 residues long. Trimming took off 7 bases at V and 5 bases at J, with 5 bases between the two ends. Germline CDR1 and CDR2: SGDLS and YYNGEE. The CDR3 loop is CASGEDTQYF. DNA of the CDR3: TGTGCCAGCGGGGAAGATACGCAGTATTTT.

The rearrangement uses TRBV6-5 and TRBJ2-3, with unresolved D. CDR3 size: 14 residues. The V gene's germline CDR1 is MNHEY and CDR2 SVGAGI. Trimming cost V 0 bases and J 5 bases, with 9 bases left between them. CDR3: CASSYSSRGDTQYF. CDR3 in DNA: TGTGCCAGCAGTTACTCGAGCCGAGGAGATACGCAGTATTTT.

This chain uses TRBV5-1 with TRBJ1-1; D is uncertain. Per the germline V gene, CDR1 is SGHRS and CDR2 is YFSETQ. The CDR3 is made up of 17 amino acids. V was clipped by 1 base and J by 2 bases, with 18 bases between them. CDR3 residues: CASSLSRYSYNNTEAFF. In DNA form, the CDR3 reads TGCGCCAGCAGCTTGAGCCGCTACAGCTACAACAACACTGAAGCTTTCTTT.

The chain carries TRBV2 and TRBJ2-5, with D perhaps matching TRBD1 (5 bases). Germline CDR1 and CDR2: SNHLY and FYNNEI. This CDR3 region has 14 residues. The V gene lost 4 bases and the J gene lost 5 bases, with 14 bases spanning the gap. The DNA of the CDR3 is TGTGCCAGCAGTGGAGGACATTTTGGGGAGACCCAGTACTTC. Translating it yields CASSGGHFGETQYF.

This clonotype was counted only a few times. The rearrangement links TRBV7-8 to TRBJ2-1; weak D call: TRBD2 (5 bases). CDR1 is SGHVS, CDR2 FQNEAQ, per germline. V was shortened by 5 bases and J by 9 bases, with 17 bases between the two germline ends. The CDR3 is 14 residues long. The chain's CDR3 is CASSLSGSVVEQFF. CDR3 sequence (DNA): TGTGCCAGCAGCCTCTCGGGTAGCGTCGTTGAGCAGTTCTTC.

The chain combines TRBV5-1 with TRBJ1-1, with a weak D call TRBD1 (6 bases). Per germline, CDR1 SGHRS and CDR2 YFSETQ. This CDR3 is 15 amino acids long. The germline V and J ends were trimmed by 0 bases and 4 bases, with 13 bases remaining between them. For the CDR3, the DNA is TGCGCCAGCAGCTTGGAATTTGTAGGGGGCACTGAAGCTTTCTTT. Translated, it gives CASSLEFVGGTEAFF.

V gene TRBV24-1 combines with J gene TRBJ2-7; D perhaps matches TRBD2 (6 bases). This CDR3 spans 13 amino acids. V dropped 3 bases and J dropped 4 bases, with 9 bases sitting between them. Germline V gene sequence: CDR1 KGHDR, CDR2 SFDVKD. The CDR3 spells CATSDGGNYEQYF. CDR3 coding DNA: TGTGCCACCAGTGATGGGGGGAATTACGAGCAGTACTTC.

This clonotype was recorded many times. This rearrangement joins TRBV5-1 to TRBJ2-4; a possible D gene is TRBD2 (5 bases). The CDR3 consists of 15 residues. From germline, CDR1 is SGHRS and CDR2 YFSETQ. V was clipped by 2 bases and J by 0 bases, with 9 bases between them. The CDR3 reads CASSFRGQAKNIQYF. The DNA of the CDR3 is TGCGCCAGCAGCTTTAGAGGGCAAGCCAAAAACATTCAGTACTTC.

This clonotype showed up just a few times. DNA for the CDR3: TGTGCCAGCAGCCCGAGCTCGAGCCACCAAGAGACCCAGTACTTC. Encoded protein: CASSPSSSHQETQYF. The chain joins TRBV9 to TRBJ2-5; D uncertain. The CDR3 is 15 residues long. V lost 4 bases to trimming and J lost 0 bases, with 13 bases between them. Germline values: CDR1 SGDLS, CDR2 YYNGEE. The complete variable domain, with remaining parts taken from reference TRBV9 and TRBJ2-5, reads DSGVTQTPKHLITATGQRVTLRCSPRSGDLSVYWYQQSLDQGLQFLIQYYNGEERAKGNILERFSAQQFPDLHSELNLSSLELGDSALYFCASSPSSSHQETQYFGPGTRLLVL.

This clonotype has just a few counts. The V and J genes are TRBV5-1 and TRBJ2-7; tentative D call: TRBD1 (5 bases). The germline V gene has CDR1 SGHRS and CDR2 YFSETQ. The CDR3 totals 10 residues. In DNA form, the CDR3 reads TGCGCGGACACAACCTACGAGCAGTACTTC. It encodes CADTTYEQYF.

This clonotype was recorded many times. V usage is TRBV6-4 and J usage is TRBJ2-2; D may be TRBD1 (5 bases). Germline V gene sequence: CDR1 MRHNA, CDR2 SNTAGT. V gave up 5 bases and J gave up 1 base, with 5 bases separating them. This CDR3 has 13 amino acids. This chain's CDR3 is CASSTGNTGELFF. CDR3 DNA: TGTGCCAGCAGTACAGGGAACACCGGGGAGCTGTTTTTT.

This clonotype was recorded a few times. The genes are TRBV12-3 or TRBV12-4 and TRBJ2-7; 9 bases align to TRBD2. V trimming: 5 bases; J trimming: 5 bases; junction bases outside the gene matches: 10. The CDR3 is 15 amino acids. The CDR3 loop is CASSQSGGLANEQYF. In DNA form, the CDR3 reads TGTGCCAGCAGTCAAAGCGGGGGGCTAGCTAACGAGCAGTACTTC.

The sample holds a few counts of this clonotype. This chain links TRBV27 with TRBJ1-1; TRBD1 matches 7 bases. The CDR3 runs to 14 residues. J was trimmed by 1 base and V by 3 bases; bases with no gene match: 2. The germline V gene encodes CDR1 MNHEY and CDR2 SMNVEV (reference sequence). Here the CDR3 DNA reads TGTGCCAGCAGTTTGGACAGGACGAACACTGAAGCTTTCTTT. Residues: CASSLDRTNTEAFF.

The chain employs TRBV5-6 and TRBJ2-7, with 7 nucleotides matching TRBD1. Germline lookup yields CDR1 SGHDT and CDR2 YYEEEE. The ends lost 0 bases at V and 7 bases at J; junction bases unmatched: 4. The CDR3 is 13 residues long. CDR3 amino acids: CASSLGTGWEQYF. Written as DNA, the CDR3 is TGTGCCAGCAGCTTGGGGACAGGATGGGAGCAGTACTTC.

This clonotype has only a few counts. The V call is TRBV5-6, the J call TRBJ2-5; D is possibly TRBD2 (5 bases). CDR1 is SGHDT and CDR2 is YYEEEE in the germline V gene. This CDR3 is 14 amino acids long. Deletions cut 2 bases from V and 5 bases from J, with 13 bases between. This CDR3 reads CASSFTRAGETQYF. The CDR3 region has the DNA TGTGCCAGCAGCTTTACGCGGGCTGGGGAGACCCAGTACTTC.

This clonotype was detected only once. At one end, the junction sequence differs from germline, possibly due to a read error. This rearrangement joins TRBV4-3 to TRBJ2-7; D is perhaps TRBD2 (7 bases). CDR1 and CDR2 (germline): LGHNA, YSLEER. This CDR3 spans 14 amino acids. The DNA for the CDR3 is TGCGTCAGCAGTCGGAGGGGAGGGGGAGACGAGCAGTACTTC. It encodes CVSSRRGGGDEQYF.

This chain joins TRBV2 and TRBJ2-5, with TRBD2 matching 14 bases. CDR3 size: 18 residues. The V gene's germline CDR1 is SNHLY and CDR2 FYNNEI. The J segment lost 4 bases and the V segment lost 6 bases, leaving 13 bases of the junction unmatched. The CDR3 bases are TGTGCCAGCAGCCCTATCGGACTAGCGGGGGGCAGAGGAGAGACCCAGTACTTC. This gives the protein CASSPIGLAGGRGETQYF.

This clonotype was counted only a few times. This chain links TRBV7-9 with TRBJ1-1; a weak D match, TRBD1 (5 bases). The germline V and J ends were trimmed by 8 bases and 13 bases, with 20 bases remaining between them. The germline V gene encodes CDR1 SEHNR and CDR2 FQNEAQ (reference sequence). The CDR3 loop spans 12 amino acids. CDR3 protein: CASLFSGGGSFF. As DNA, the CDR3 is TGTGCCAGCTTGTTCTCCGGGGGAGGGAGTTTCTTT. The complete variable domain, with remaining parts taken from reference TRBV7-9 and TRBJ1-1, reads DTGVSQNPRHKITKRGQNVTFRCDPISEHNRLYWYRQTLGQGPEFLTYFQNEAQLEKSRLLSDRFSAERPKGSFSTLEIQRTEQGDSAMYLCASLFSGGGSFFGQGTRLTVV.

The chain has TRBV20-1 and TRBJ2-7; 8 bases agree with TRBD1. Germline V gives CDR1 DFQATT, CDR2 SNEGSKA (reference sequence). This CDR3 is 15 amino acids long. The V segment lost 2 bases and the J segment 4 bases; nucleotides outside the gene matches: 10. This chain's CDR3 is CSARMGAGGQYEQYF. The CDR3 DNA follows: TGCAGTGCTAGAATGGGTGCAGGGGGCCAGTACGAGCAGTACTTC.

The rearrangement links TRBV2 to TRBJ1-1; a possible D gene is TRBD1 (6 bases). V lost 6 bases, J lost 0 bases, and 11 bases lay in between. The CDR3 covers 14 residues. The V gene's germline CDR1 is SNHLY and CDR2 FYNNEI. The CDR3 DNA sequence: TGTGCCAGCAGCGAGGCAGGGGTGAACACTGAAGCTTTCTTT. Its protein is CASSEAGVNTEAFF. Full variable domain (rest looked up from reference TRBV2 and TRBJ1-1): EPEVTQTPSHQVTQMGQEVILRCVPISNHLYFYWYRQILGQKVEFLVSFYNNEISEKSEIFDDQFSVERPDGSNFTLKIRSTKLEDSAMYFCASSEAGVNTEAFFGQGTRLTVV.

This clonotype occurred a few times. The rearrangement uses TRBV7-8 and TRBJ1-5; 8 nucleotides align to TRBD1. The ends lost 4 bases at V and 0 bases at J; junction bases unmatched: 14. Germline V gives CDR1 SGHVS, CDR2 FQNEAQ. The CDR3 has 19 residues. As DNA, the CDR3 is TGTGCCAGCAGCTACGCAACACAGGGGGTCTTTTATAGCAATCAGCCCCAGCATTTT. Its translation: CASSYATQGVFYSNQPQHF.

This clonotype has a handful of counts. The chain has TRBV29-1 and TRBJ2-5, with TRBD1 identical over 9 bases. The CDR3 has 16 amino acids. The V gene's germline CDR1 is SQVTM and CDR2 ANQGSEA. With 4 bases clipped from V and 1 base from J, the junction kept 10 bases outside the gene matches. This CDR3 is CSVVDAGTGIQETQYF. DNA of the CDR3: TGCAGCGTTGTGGACGCCGGGACAGGGATCCAAGAGACCCAGTACTTC.

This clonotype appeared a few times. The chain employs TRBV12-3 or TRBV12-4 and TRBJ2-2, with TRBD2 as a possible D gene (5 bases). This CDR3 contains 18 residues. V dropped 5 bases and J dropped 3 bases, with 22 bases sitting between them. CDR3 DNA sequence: TGTGCCAGCAGTAGACCCCCCTGGGGTCGGGGAGACACCGGGGAGCTGTTTTTT. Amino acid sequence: CASSRPPWGRGDTGELFF.

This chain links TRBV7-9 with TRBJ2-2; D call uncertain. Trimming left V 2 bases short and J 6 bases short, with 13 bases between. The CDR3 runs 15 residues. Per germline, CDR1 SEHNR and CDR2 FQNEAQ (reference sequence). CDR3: CASSLLNSGAGELFF. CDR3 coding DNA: TGTGCCAGCAGCTTACTAAATAGTGGAGCCGGGGAGCTGTTTTTT. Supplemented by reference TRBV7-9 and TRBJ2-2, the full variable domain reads DTGVSQNPRHKITKRGQNVTFRCDPISEHNRLYWYRQTLGQGPEFLTYFQNEAQLEKSRLLSDRFSAERPKGSFSTLEIQRTEQGDSAMYLCASSLLNSGAGELFFGEGSRLTVL.

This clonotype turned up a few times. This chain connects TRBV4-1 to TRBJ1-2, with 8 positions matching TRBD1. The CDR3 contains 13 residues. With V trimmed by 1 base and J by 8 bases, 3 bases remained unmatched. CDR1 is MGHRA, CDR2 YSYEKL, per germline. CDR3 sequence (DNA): TGCGCCAGCAGCCAAGGGACAGGGAAAGGCTACACCTTC. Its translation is CASSQGTGKGYTF.

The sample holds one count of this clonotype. In DNA, the CDR3 is TGTGCCACCAGTAGGAACAGCCTGAGCACAGATACGCAGTATTTT. It yields the protein CATSRNSLSTDTQYF. The chain combines TRBV24-1 with TRBJ2-3; unclear D gene. Germline CDR1 reads KGHDR; CDR2 reads SFDVKD. The CDR3 extends over 15 amino acids. V lost 6 bases to trimming and J lost 0 bases, with 12 bases between them.

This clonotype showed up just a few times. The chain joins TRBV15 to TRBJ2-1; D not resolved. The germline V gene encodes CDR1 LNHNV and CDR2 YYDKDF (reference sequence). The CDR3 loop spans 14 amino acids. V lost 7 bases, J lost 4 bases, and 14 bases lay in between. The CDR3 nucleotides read TGTGCCACCATGGACCACGCGACTTACAATGAGCAGTTCTTC. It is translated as CATMDHATYNEQFF.